Listed below are T cell receptor beta chains from one sample, sequenced in a study of cytomegalovirus exposure and HLA in healthy donors. Clones were sequenced by immunoSEQ multiplex PCR, and TCRdb holds only the in-frame ones, with some missing. Of 40,000 to 60,000 clones in the sample, about 93% were seen once. Sequenced input: PBMCs. The source is a woman aged 18-29 years in good health and CMV-seropositive. Each CDR3 is given with its conserved first and last residue. A D gene is named only where the DNA matches it firmly. Clone size is shown for a subset of rows, as once, few, many or a class of expanded clone.

abundance	len	v_gene	d_gene	j_gene	CDR3aa	CDR3nt
-	15	TRBV11-2	-	TRBJ2-7	CASSLVPGVGDEQYF	TGTGCCAGCAGCTTAGTTCCCGGTGTCGGGGACGAGCAGTACTTC
-	15	TRBV5-1	-	TRBJ2-7	CASSRTPDSNYEQYF	TGCGCCAGCAGCCGAACTCCGGACAGTAATTACGAGCAGTACTTC
-	11	TRBV28	-	TRBJ1-2	CASGGNYGYTF	TGTGCCAGCGGTGGCAACTATGGCTACACCTTC
-	14	TRBV27	-	TRBJ2-7	CASSLRRGSYEQYF	TGTGCCAGCAGTTTGCGTAGGGGCTCCTACGAGCAGTACTTC
-	13	TRBV5-1	-	TRBJ1-2	CASRGTSYYGYTF	TGCGCCAGCAGGGGGACATCATACTATGGCTACACCTTC
once	15	TRBV4-2	TRBD2	TRBJ2-3	CASSQETGGPYTQYF	TGTGCCAGCAGCCAAGAAACGGGAGGGCCGTATACGCAGTATTTT
-	16	TRBV4-3	TRBD2	TRBJ2-2	CASSQGLAGGVGELFF	TGCGCCAGCAGCCAAGGACTAGCGGGAGGGGTCGGGGAGCTGTTTTTT
-	17	TRBV4-1	TRBD1	TRBJ1-2	CASSQEPGGQVNYGYTF	TGCGCCAGCAGCCAAGAGCCAGGGGGCCAGGTTAACTATGGCTACACCTTC
-	16	TRBV27	TRBD1	TRBJ2-1	CASSYRTGGTYNEQFF	TGTGCCAGCAGTTATAGGACAGGGGGGACCTACAATGAGCAGTTCTTC
-	16	TRBV7-9	TRBD1	TRBJ2-3	CASSLIRTGATDTQYF	TGTGCCAGCAGCTTAATTAGGACAGGAGCCACAGATACGCAGTATTTT
-	14	TRBV19	-	TRBJ2-7	CASSIPGQPYEQYF	TGTGCCAGTAGTATACCAGGGCAACCCTACGAGCAGTACTTC
-	16	TRBV7-3	TRBD1	TRBJ2-7	CASSPRGTGGSYEQYF	TGTGCCAGCAGCCCGAGGGGGACAGGGGGCTCCTACGAGCAGTACTTC
-	13	TRBV6-5	TRBD2	TRBJ2-7	CASSKRETNEQYF	TGTGCCAGCTCTAAGCGGGAGACAAACGAGCAGTACTTC
-	14	TRBV10-3	-	TRBJ2-5	CAIRPGLPQETQYF	TGTGCCATCAGACCGGGACTTCCTCAAGAGACCCAGTACTTC